One T cell receptor beta chain is described in this entry. Its target is unknown. This sample was included in a study of OX40 agonist ivuxolimab in advanced cancers. The overall study: Patients were given ivuxolimab, an antibody that agonizes OX40 (CD134). Treatment received earlier with anti-PD-1, anti-PD-L1 or anti-CTLA-4 agents was allowed, and roughly 40% had some.

The data were produced by immunoSEQ multiplex PCR, yet TCRdb's version contains in-frame clones alone and is incomplete. Of about 60,000 clones in the sample, roughly 86% are singletons; the top ten hold 5.2%. V trimming: 4 bases; J trimming: 5 bases; junction bases outside the gene matches: 5. The CDR3 totals 15 residues. The germline gives CDR1 MNHEY, CDR2 SMNVEV (reference sequence). Regarding the study as a whole: The mean number of expanded clones was higher in CD8+ T cells than in CD4+.

The rearrangement links TRBV27 to TRBJ2-2; TRBD2 agrees at 9 bases. The TCR comes from an adult with an advanced solid tumor such as melanoma, head and neck, liver or kidney cancer. Sequencing was performed on CD4+ or CD8+ T cells sorted from blood, taken in a trial of the OX40 agonist ivuxolimab. The CDR3 loop is CASSSGTSPTGELFF. In DNA, the CDR3 is TGTGCCAGCAGTTCCGGGACTAGCCCAACCGGGGAGCTGTTTTTT.